The sequence of this T cell receptor (beta chain) was determined in a study of early T cells in non-severe SARS-CoV-2 infection. This CDR3 region has 12 residues. Only a few counts were recorded for this clonotype. A read error may produce the germline difference seen at one junction end. In TCRdb, the 5' RACE reads were re-called with MiXCR into one record per CDR3 protein. The profile shows some 83,000 distinct CDR3 sequences, over 9.5% of them singletons. The TCR was taken from an adult who was a healthcare worker with PCR-confirmed SARS-CoV-2 infection or an uninfected control (not recorded which). The chain couples TRBV12-3 or TRBV12-4 to TRBJ1-5; no clear D. Sequences were derived from whole blood, sampled at baseline. CDR3 nucleotides: TGTGCCAGCAGTTTTCGCGAACAGCCCCAGCATTTC. Amino acid sequence: CASSFREQPQHF.